The T cell receptor (beta chain) under discussion was sequenced for a study of shared clonotypes between healthy human individuals. CDR3 length equals 16 residues. Germline V gene sequence: CDR1 MGHRA, CDR2 YSYEKL. Trimming removed 4 bases from V and 1 base from J; junction bases left unmatched: 9. Genomic DNA (from each subset) was split evenly across several immunoSEQ plates. The table came from immunoSEQ multiplex PCR; TCRdb's copy has only in-frame clones and leaves some out. The table lists fewer than 200,000 clones, about 93% of them singletons. Sequencing was done on a sample of naive CD4+ T cells sorted from blood. Indicated subset: CD45RA+ positively selected. This receptor was identified in a woman between 25 and 40 years old in good health. The rearrangement joins TRBV4-1 to TRBJ2-5; 7 bases align to TRBD1. The CDR3 DNA reads TGCGCCAGCAGCCGAGGGGACAGAGTCTCCCAAGAGACCCAGTACTTC. Its protein is CASSRGDRVSQETQYF.